Detailed here is one TCR beta chain. The target antigen is unknown. V lost 2 bases, J lost 3 bases, and 4 bases stayed unmatched. This CDR3 is built from 14 residues. Germline V gene data show CDR1 as SGHRS and CDR2 as YFSETQ. Assay used: immunoSEQ multiplex PCR; TCRdb lists only in-frame clones, some missing. The profile shows around 58,000 clones, 85% to 95% of them singletons. These data originate in a study of OX40 agonist ivuxolimab in advanced cancers. Study observations and caveats: At 0.1 to 3.0 mg/kg, clonal expansion of CD4+ and CD8+ blood T cells had occurred by week 6. Antigens targeted by the expanded peripheral T cells were not determined.

This TCR derives from an adult with an advanced solid tumor such as melanoma, head and neck, liver or kidney cancer. The rearrangement links TRBV5-1 to TRBJ2-5; 7 nucleotides line up with TRBD1. The sequences come from CD4+ or CD8+ T cells sorted from blood, collected in a trial of the OX40 agonist ivuxolimab. Written as DNA, the CDR3 is TGCGCCAGCAGCTTTACGACAGGGAAAGAGACCCAGTACTTC. Translating it yields CASSFTTGKETQYF.